These 17 T cell receptor beta chains came from one sample sequenced in a study of T-cell reconstitution after alpha-beta-depleted transplantation in children. Unique molecular identifiers were incorporated during preparation of the TCRbeta library. TCRdb processed the PCR reads anew with MiXCR; each CDR3 protein has one entry. The sample has roughly 66,000 distinct CDR3 sequences, roughly 5.2% seen once; the top ten hold approximately 19%. The sequencing used PBMCs, mostly from graft donor cells, collected 180 days after TCRalphabeta/CD19-depleted stem cell transplant. The receptor source for this set is a boy younger than two who had a stem cell transplant for acute myeloid leukemia, so the T cells may come from the graft donor.

This clonotype was detected ten times or more. The V gene is TRBV14, the J gene TRBJ2-3; a possible D gene is TRBD1 (6 bases). The V end was cut by 5 bases, the J end by 2 bases, with 17 bases between. This CDR3 spans 16 amino acids. Germline CDR1 and CDR2: SGHDN and FVKESK. As DNA, the CDR3 is TGTGCCAGCAGCGAAGGAACAGGGTGGGCCACAGATACGCAGTATTTT. Translating it yields CASSEGTGWATDTQYF.

This clonotype was observed many times. The chain carries TRBV7-2 and TRBJ2-7, with 8 nucleotides matching TRBD1. Germline CDR1 reads SGHTA; CDR2 reads FQGNSA. The CDR3 length is 13 residues. Trimming at V came to 1 base and at J to 6 bases, leaving 2 bases not matched to a gene. The CDR3 sequence: CASSLVDRGEQYF. CDR3 sequence (DNA): TGTGCCAGCAGCTTAGTTGACAGGGGCGAGCAGTACTTC.

A word on this clonotype: A single base separates this from a much larger clone, so it may be a read error. The V gene is TRBV6-1, the J gene TRBJ2-7; 8 positions match TRBD2. The germline V gene has CDR1 MNHNS and CDR2 SASEGT. This CDR3 spans 16 amino acids. The J segment lost 6 bases and the V segment lost 10 bases, leaving 20 bases of the junction unmatched. CDR3 DNA sequence: TGTGCCACCCTACGTCCACCCAGGACTAGCCCACGCGAGCAGTACTTC. Translated, it gives CATLRPPRTSPREQYF.

There are many counts of this clonotype. The chain couples TRBV15 to TRBJ1-5; 8 positions agree with TRBD1. Germline V gene data show CDR1 as LNHNV and CDR2 as YYDKDF (reference sequence). The CDR3 has 15 residues. V gave up 9 bases and J gave up 0 bases; unmatched junction bases: 7. The CDR3 is CATGQGRYSNQPQHF. In DNA, the CDR3 is TGTGCCACTGGACAGGGACGATATAGCAATCAGCCCCAGCATTTT.

This clonotype occurred many times. The V gene is TRBV19, the J gene TRBJ2-1, with D tentatively TRBD1 (7 bases). The V and J ends lost 2 bases and 5 bases respectively, with 10 bases between them. The V gene's germline CDR1 is LNHDA and CDR2 SQIVND (reference sequence). The length of the CDR3 is 14 residues. CDR3 in amino acids: CASSIQGGHNEQFF. For the CDR3, the DNA is TGTGCCAGTAGTATACAGGGGGGACACAATGAGCAGTTCTTC.

The genes are TRBV5-1 and TRBJ2-5, with D unclear. Germline-derived CDR1 and CDR2 are SGHRS and YFSETQ. V gave up 4 bases and J gave up 0 bases, with 10 bases separating them. This CDR3 is built from 14 residues. The CDR3 DNA reads as TGCGCCAGCAGCCCCCACGACCACCAAGAGACCCAGTACTTC. This gives the protein CASSPHDHQETQYF.

This clonotype was detected many times. This sequence joins TRBV7-9 and TRBJ2-7; D remains ambiguous. The length of the CDR3 is 11 residues. The V and J ends lost 2 bases and 5 bases respectively, with 4 bases between them. Germline-derived CDR1 and CDR2 are SEHNR and FQNEAQ (reference sequence). In DNA form, the CDR3 reads TGTGCCAGCAGCTTATTGAACGAGCAGTACGTC. Amino acid sequence: CASSLLNEQYV.

At least ten counts were recorded for this clonotype. This chain connects TRBV12-3 or TRBV12-4 to TRBJ1-1; D not certain. This CDR3 contains 11 residues. V gave up 5 bases and J gave up 7 bases, with 8 bases separating them. CDR3 protein: CASSPPDEAFF. DNA of the CDR3: TGTGCCAGCAGTCCTCCTGATGAAGCTTTCTTT.

This clonotype came up many times. The rearrangement links TRBV29-1 to TRBJ2-6; D is unresolved. The CDR3 totals 13 residues. V lost 6 bases and J 0 bases, leaving 6 bases between the germline ends. CDR1 SQVTM and CDR2 ANQGSEA come from the germline V gene. The CDR3 loop is CSVDDSGANVLTF. DNA of the CDR3: TGCAGCGTAGATGACTCTGGGGCCAACGTCCTGACTTTC.

This clonotype has at least ten counts. The rearrangement uses TRBV20-1 and TRBJ2-2; no reliable D call. The V gene lost 0 bases and the J gene lost 6 bases, with 11 bases spanning the gap. There are 14 residues in the CDR3. Looked up from germline, CDR1 is DFQATT and CDR2 is SNEGSKA (reference sequence). The CDR3 bases are TGCAGTGCTAGAGATGTGCTGGTTGCCGGGGAGCTGTTTTTT. This sequence encodes CSARDVLVAGELFF.

This clonotype was picked up many times. This chain uses TRBV25-1 with TRBJ2-2, with D perhaps matching TRBD1 (6 bases). Germline values: CDR1 MGHDK, CDR2 SYGVNS. This CDR3 is 15 amino acids long. V lost 6 bases and J 1 base, leaving 12 bases between the germline ends. The DNA for the CDR3 is TGTGCCAGCAGCCTGACAGGAGGGAACACCGGGGAGCTGTTTTTT. Translated, it gives CASSLTGGNTGELFF.

This clonotype has a count of ten or more. This sequence joins TRBV6-5 and TRBJ1-1; D is perhaps TRBD1 (5 bases). Germline loops: CDR1 MNHEY, CDR2 SVGAGI. CDR3 length equals 16 residues. V lost 8 bases and J 0 bases, leaving 19 bases between the germline ends. CDR3 loop: CASSPGGQILNTEAFF. CDR3 in DNA: TGTGCCAGCTCCCCAGGCGGACAAATTTTGAACACTGAAGCTTTCTTT.

This clonotype was picked up many times. The V call is TRBV5-1, the J call TRBJ2-5; 11 bases match TRBD1. This CDR3 contains 15 residues. The V segment lost 3 bases and the J segment 7 bases; nucleotides outside the gene matches: 8. CDR1 is SGHRS and CDR2 is YFSETQ in the germline V gene. CDR3 bases: TGCGCCAGCAGCTATGACGGGACAGGGGGGTGGACCCAGTACTTC. Encoded protein: CASSYDGTGGWTQYF.

This clonotype was found many times. The chain recombines TRBV12-3 or TRBV12-4 with TRBJ1-5, with 9 nucleotides matching TRBD1. V lost 6 bases, J lost 4 bases, and 7 bases stayed unmatched. The CDR3 is 15 amino acids. The CDR3 reads CASSRLDRGNQPQHF. In DNA form, the CDR3 reads TGTGCCAGCAGCCGCCTCGACAGGGGGAATCAGCCCCAGCATTTT.

There are many counts of this clonotype. An end of the junction differs from the germline gene, which may be a read error. The chain recombines TRBV5-6 with TRBJ2-1, with D tentatively TRBD1 or TRBD2 (5 bases each). In germline, CDR1 is SGHDT, CDR2 YYEEEE. The CDR3 loop spans 16 amino acids. CDR3 in DNA: TGTGTCAGCAGCTTATCGGCAGGGACCCTTTACAATGAGCAGTTCTTC. Amino acids: CVSSLSAGTLYNEQFF.

The table lists this clonotype with many counts. This chain uses TRBV11-1 with TRBJ2-1, with 9 bases identical to TRBD1. CDR3 length equals 18 residues. Germline lookup yields CDR1 SGHAT and CDR2 FQDESV (reference sequence). V shed 4 bases and J 0 bases; nucleotides not matched to a gene: 10. Here the CDR3 reads CASSWTGVVRFSYNEQFF. CDR3 DNA: TGTGCCAGCAGCTGGACAGGGGTTGTCCGTTTCTCCTACAATGAGCAGTTCTTC.

This clonotype was seen repeatedly, ten times or more. The V and J genes are TRBV20-1 and TRBJ2-3, with D hard to call. Trimming cost V 6 bases and J 2 bases, with 3 bases left between them. The CDR3 is 10 amino acids. The germline V gene has CDR1 DFQATT and CDR2 SNEGSKA (reference sequence). Here the CDR3 DNA reads TGCAGTGCAAACACAGATACGCAGTATTTT. It translates to CSANTDTQYF.